Listed here are 30 T cell receptor beta chains from one sample, sequenced in a study of regulatory T cells in long-lasting Graves disease listed by TCRdb under 2021. In the paper's terms, the time point label means: newly diagnosed GD, antithyroid drugs for less than 3 months. RNA was extracted from PBMCs in TRIzol for both TCR sequencing and RNA sequencing. The method was multiplex PCR. Instrument used: Illumina HiSeq 4000. To build TCR beta libraries, CDR3 regions were amplified by Arm-PCR using iRepertoire HTBI primers. TCRdb reprocessing: public reads trimmed at Q25 with fastp, clones called with MiXCR, in-frame beta chains kept. Rows with one shared CDR3 protein collapse into an entry with the most common genes and DNA. For this sample there are roughly 530,000 distinct CDR3 sequences; 15% to 20% appear just once. Roughly 25% of the sample rests with the top ten. This same sample was also taken into another study, of T cells in Graves' hyperthyroidism and ophthalmopathy.

Sequences were derived from peripheral blood mononuclear cells (PBMCs), sampled at new diagnosis, from a patient treated with antithyroid drugs. Receptor source: a woman aged 40 to 65 with Graves disease. Donor details come from another sample of the same person, matched by shared clones.

The rearrangement joins TRBV7-9 to TRBJ1-5, with no clear D. In germline, CDR1 is SEHNR, CDR2 FQNEAQ (reference sequence). The V end was cut by 1 base, the J end by 2 bases, with 9 bases between. This CDR3 has 15 amino acids. DNA of the CDR3: TGTGCCAGCAGCTTAGAGACCGGGGGCAATCAGCCCCAGCATTTT. It is translated as CASSLETGGNQPQHF.

This clonotype was seen repeatedly, ten times or more. The V and J genes are TRBV12-3 or TRBV12-4 and TRBJ1-5; D possibly corresponds to TRBD1 (6 bases). The CDR3 is made up of 13 amino acids. V lost 5 bases to trimming and J lost 5 bases, with 10 bases between them. In nucleotides, the CDR3 is TGTGCCAGCAGTACAGGGCTCGATCAGCCCCAGCATTTT. It is translated as CASSTGLDQPQHF.

This chain connects TRBV10-1 to TRBJ2-1; D is uncertain. From germline, CDR1 is WNHNN and CDR2 SYGVQD (reference sequence). This CDR3 has 19 amino acids. V was cut by 4 bases and J by 0 bases, with 22 bases left in between. This CDR3 reads CASSVGFSGRLDSYNEQFF. The CDR3 nucleotides are TGCGCCAGCAGTGTTGGGTTCTCGGGTCGACTTGACTCCTACAATGAGCAGTTCTTC.

V is TRBV4-1 and J is TRBJ2-1; possibly TRBD1 for D (7 bases). The germline V gene encodes CDR1 MGHRA and CDR2 YSYEKL. Trimming took 4 bases from V and 0 from J, leaving 13 bases between them. The CDR3 length is 16 residues. CDR3 loop: CASSRTGDSSYNEQFF. Here the CDR3 DNA reads TGCGCCAGCAGCCGAACAGGGGACTCCTCCTACAATGAGCAGTTCTTC.

This clonotype came up many times. The chain recombines TRBV2 with TRBJ2-1; D is possibly TRBD1 (5 bases). CDR3 size: 15 residues. Germline CDR1 and CDR2: SNHLY and FYNNEI. Trimming removed 6 bases from V and 3 bases from J, with 15 bases in between. CDR3 region: CASSPSGAFYNEQFF. Here the CDR3 DNA reads TGTGCCAGCAGCCCGAGTGGGGCCTTCTACAATGAGCAGTTCTTC. Full variable domain (rest looked up from reference TRBV2 and TRBJ2-1): EPEVTQTPSHQVTQMGQEVILRCVPISNHLYFYWYRQILGQKVEFLVSFYNNEISEKSEIFDDQFSVERPDGSNFTLKIRSTKLEDSAMYFCASSPSGAFYNEQFFGPGTRLTVL.

This clonotype has a handful of counts. This sequence joins TRBV18 and TRBJ2-7; D remains unclear. V lost 4 bases and J lost 12, with 22 bases in between. CDR3 size: 14 residues. Germline assignment: CDR1 KGHSH and CDR2 LQKENI. The CDR3 spells CASSHSEAAGLSYF. The DNA for the CDR3 is TGTGCCAGCTCACACTCCGAGGCGGCAGGCCTATCGTACTTC.

This clonotype has ten or more counts. The V and J genes are TRBV12-3 or TRBV12-4 and TRBJ1-1, with D unclear. This CDR3 spans 16 amino acids. V shed 2 bases and J shed 2 bases, with 15 bases lying between them. The CDR3 region is CASSLQWAALNTEAFF. DNA of the CDR3: TGTGCCAGCAGTTTACAGTGGGCAGCACTTAACACTGAAGCTTTCTTT.

The table lists this clonotype with many counts. In nucleotides, the CDR3 is TGTGCCAGTTCGGGACTAGCGAACACCGGGGAGCTGTTTTTT. Protein product: CASSGLANTGELFF. This chain links TRBV11-2 with TRBJ2-2; TRBD2 matches at 8 bases. Trimming took 9 bases from V and 0 from J; bases not matched to a gene: 3. This CDR3 contains 14 residues. Looked up from germline, CDR1 is SGHAT and CDR2 is FQNNGV.

This clonotype was seen many times. The V and J genes are TRBV20-1 and TRBJ2-4; 7 bases are shared with TRBD2. The germline CDR1 and CDR2 sequences are DFQATT and SNEGSKA (reference sequence). The CDR3 is 15 residues long. V was pared by 0 bases and J by 4 bases, with 6 bases of the junction left unmatched. In DNA form, the CDR3 reads TGCAGTGCTAGAGATGTTACAGCGGGGAAAAACATTCAGTACTTC. This codes for CSARDVTAGKNIQYF.

This clonotype appeared a few times. The chain uses TRBV5-1 and TRBJ2-5; tentatively, D is TRBD1 (6 bases). The V end was cut by 0 bases, the J end by 5 bases, with 17 bases between. The germline V gene encodes CDR1 SGHRS and CDR2 YFSETQ. The CDR3 is made up of 16 amino acids. The CDR3 is CASSLEVTGRGETQYF. CDR3 DNA: TGCGCCAGCAGCTTGGAGGTGACAGGTCGGGGTGAGACCCAGTACTTC.

This clonotype appeared many times. The chain carries TRBV28 and TRBJ2-7, with D possibly TRBD2 on 5 matching bases. The ends were cut back, 5 bases at V and 2 bases at J, with 13 bases in the middle. The CDR3 has 14 residues. Per germline, CDR1 MDHEN and CDR2 SYDVKM. Here the CDR3 DNA reads TGTGCCAGCAGTACCCAGGCACTAGCCTACGAGCAGTACTTC. Its protein product is CASSTQALAYEQYF.

This clonotype has a count of ten or more. The V call is TRBV9, the J call TRBJ1-5; D remains unclear. Germline values: CDR1 SGDLS, CDR2 YYNGEE. This CDR3 contains 13 residues. Trimming took off 1 base at V and 7 bases at J, with 9 bases between the two ends. The CDR3 reads CASSVTEAQPQHF. The CDR3 DNA sequence: TGTGCCAGCAGCGTAACGGAGGCACAGCCCCAGCATTTT.

There are a few counts of this clonotype. This rearrangement joins TRBV11-2 to TRBJ1-4, with a possible D match to TRBD1 (5 bases). The V end lost 5 bases, the J end lost 8 bases, and 15 bases lay between the germline ends. Germline lookup yields CDR1 SGHAT and CDR2 FQNNGV. This CDR3 has 14 residues. CDR3 in DNA: TGTGCCAGCAGCCCGATGGGGGTAAGGGAAAAACTGTTTTTT. Its translation: CASSPMGVREKLFF.

The V and J genes are TRBV7-9 and TRBJ1-5, with 9 bases identical to TRBD1. The CDR3 runs to 16 residues. V lost 3 bases, J lost 1 base, and 4 bases stayed unmatched. CDR1 and CDR2 (germline): SEHNR, FQNEAQ (reference sequence). The CDR3 nucleotides read TGTGCCAGCAGCTTCGGCGGACAGGGGAGCAATCAGCCCCAGCATTTT. This sequence encodes CASSFGGQGSNQPQHF.

The chain is built from TRBV10-2 and TRBJ1-5; the D gene is possibly TRBD1 (5 bases). Germline V gene data show CDR1 as WSHSY and CDR2 as SAAADI. The CDR3 spans 15 residues. Trimming removed 0 bases at V and 1 base at J, with 7 bases between. The CDR3 spells CASSESGVSNQPQHF. The CDR3 nucleotides are TGCGCCAGCAGTGAGTCGGGGGTCAGCAATCAGCCCCAGCATTTT.

This clonotype was counted between two and nine times. V and J are TRBV7-9 and TRBJ2-1; no clear D. This CDR3 spans 15 amino acids. In germline, CDR1 is SEHNR, CDR2 FQNEAQ (reference sequence). V was pared by 3 bases and J by 7 bases, with 16 bases between. CDR3 in amino acids: CASSFHTASGNEQFF. In DNA form, the CDR3 reads TGTGCCAGCAGCTTTCATACCGCGTCGGGTAATGAGCAGTTCTTC.

Regarding this clonotype: A read error may be the cause here, since a much bigger clone is one base away. The chain uses TRBV27 and TRBJ1-1; TRBD1 might be the D (6 bases). Germline V gene sequence: CDR1 MNHEY, CDR2 SMNVEV (reference sequence). The CDR3 covers 14 residues. Written as DNA, the CDR3 is TGTGCCAGCAGTAAGGGACCATGGGACACTGAAGCTTCCTTT. It translates to CASSKGPWDTEASF.

This clonotype was seen ten or more times. The CDR3 DNA reads TGTGCCAGCAGTCAGGCAGGGGGCTACGAGCAGTACTTC. As protein: CASSQAGGYEQYF. The chain links TRBV3-1 to TRBJ2-7; 7 bases line up with TRBD1. The trim removed 6 bases at V and 3 bases at J, leaving 5 bases unmatched. The germline CDR1 and CDR2 sequences are LGHDT and YNNKEL (reference sequence). CDR3 length: 13 amino acids.

This clonotype came up many times. This sequence joins TRBV30 and TRBJ2-2; D not resolved. Germline V lookup: CDR1 GTSNPN, CDR2 SVGIG (reference sequence). V was pared by 4 bases and J by 3 bases, with 12 bases between. There are 14 residues in the CDR3. CDR3 nucleotide sequence: TGTGCCTGGAAGGTCGACTCTTACACCGGGGAGCTGTTTTTT. As protein: CAWKVDSYTGELFF.

This clonotype was detected many times. The J gene is TRBJ1-1, the V gene TRBV3-1; 7 bases are a match to TRBD1. Looked up from germline, CDR1 is LGHDT and CDR2 is YNNKEL (reference sequence). J lost 11 bases, V lost 1 base, and 7 bases had no gene match. This CDR3 has 13 amino acids. The CDR3 is CASSQGQGLLAFF. DNA for the CDR3: TGTGCCAGCAGCCAAGGACAGGGCCTTCTTGCTTTCTTT.

The rearrangement links TRBV12-3 or TRBV12-4 to TRBJ1-1, with D unresolved. The CDR3 extends over 15 amino acids. Trimming removed 7 bases from V and 4 bases from J, with 19 bases in between. The CDR3 DNA is TGTGCCAGCACCCTTACGAGTATCGGTAGCACTGAAGCTTTCTTT. Encoded protein: CASTLTSIGSTEAFF.

The chain joins TRBV10-3 to TRBJ2-5; 8 bases match TRBD2. Germline trimming cut 3 bases from V and 1 base from J; bases unmatched to any gene: 7. Germline CDR1 ENHRY, CDR2 SYGVKD. This CDR3 has 16 residues. This CDR3 is CAISEFGRVRQETQYF. For the CDR3, the DNA is TGTGCCATCAGTGAATTCGGGAGGGTTCGCCAAGAGACCCAGTACTTC.

Ten or more counts support this clonotype. The rearrangement joins TRBV20-1 to TRBJ2-7, with 9 bases lining up with TRBD2. V lost 4 bases and J lost 2; bases outside the gene matches: 6. CDR3 length: 14 residues. CDR1 is DFQATT and CDR2 is SNEGSKA in the germline V gene (reference sequence). CDR3 protein: CSAIEAGGPYEQYF. The DNA for the CDR3 is TGCAGTGCTATTGAGGCGGGGGGGCCCTACGAGCAGTACTTC.

V usage is TRBV12-3 or TRBV12-4 and J usage is TRBJ1-1; D gene ambiguous. CDR3 length: 11 amino acids. The ends were cut back, 3 bases at V and 8 bases at J, with 7 bases in the middle. The DNA for the CDR3 is TGTGCCAGCAGTTTTTTCGGGGAAGCTTTCTTT. This encodes CASSFFGEAFF.

With respect to this clonotype: A much more abundant neighbour one base away suggests this may be a read error. The chain couples TRBV6-1 to TRBJ2-5, with 8 bases lining up with TRBD2. Germline V gives CDR1 MNHNS, CDR2 SASEGT. The CDR3 covers 16 residues. V lost 5 bases, J lost 9 bases, and 17 bases stayed unmatched. This CDR3 reads CASSPSTGTRSEAQYF. For the CDR3, the DNA is TGTGCCAGCAGTCCCTCCACCGGGACTAGGAGTGAGGCCCAGTACTTC.

This CDR3 is CASNPDRGHLGEQYF. The CDR3 DNA follows: TGTGCCAGCAATCCGGACAGGGGGCATCTGGGTGAGCAGTACTTC. The chain is built from TRBV2 and TRBJ2-7; 11 positions agree with TRBD1. Unmatched junction bases numbered 12, after V lost 7 bases and J lost 7 bases. The CDR3 is made up of 15 amino acids. Looked up from germline, CDR1 is SNHLY and CDR2 is FYNNEI.

This clonotype came up many times. The V gene is TRBV12-3 or TRBV12-4, the J gene TRBJ2-7; D is unclear. Trimming cost V 1 base and J 1 base, with 8 bases left between them. The CDR3 runs 14 residues. The CDR3 loop is CASSLGGHSYEQYF. CDR3 bases: TGTGCCAGCAGTTTAGGTGGGCATTCCTACGAGCAGTACTTC.

This clonotype was found a few times. This sequence joins TRBV29-1 and TRBJ2-7; D is ambiguous. Germline V gives CDR1 SQVTM, CDR2 ANQGSEA. V lost 4 bases and J 5 bases, leaving 15 bases between the germline ends. The CDR3 totals 13 residues. The CDR3 region is CSVAPRFVDEQYF. As DNA, the CDR3 is TGCAGCGTTGCCCCTCGTTTTGTAGACGAGCAGTACTTC.

The chain combines TRBV2 with TRBJ2-7; D ambiguous. This CDR3 spans 12 amino acids. Germline V gives CDR1 SNHLY, CDR2 FYNNEI. The V end was cut by 5 bases, the J end by 4 bases, with 9 bases between. Here the CDR3 DNA reads TGTGCCAGCAGTCAACTCAAGTACGAGCAGTACTTC. Protein: CASSQLKYEQYF. The full variable domain, completed using reference TRBV2 and TRBJ2-7, is EPEVTQTPSHQVTQMGQEVILRCVPISNHLYFYWYRQILGQKVEFLVSFYNNEISEKSEIFDDQFSVERPDGSNFTLKIRSTKLEDSAMYFCASSQLKYEQYFGPGTRLTVT.

This clonotype was recorded many times. At one end, the junction sequence differs from germline, possibly due to a read error. J is TRBJ2-3 and V is TRBV6-2 or TRBV6-3; perhaps TRBD1 as D (5 bases). Germline lookup yields CDR1 MNHEY and CDR2 SVGEGT. The CDR3 spans 15 residues. As DNA, the CDR3 is TGTGCCAGCCAAATGGACACCTCGCGCACAGATGCGCAGTATTTT. Translation gives CASQMDTSRTDAQYF.